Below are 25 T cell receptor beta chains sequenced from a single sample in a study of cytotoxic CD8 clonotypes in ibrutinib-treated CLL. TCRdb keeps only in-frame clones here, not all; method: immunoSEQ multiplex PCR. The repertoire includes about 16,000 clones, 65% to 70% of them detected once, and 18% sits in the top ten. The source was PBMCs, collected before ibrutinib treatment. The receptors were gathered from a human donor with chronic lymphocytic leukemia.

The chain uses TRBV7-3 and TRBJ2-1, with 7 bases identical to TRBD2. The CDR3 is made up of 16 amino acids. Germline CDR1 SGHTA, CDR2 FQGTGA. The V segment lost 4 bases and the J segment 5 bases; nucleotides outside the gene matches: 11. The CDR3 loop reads CASSSTRAGLNNEQFF. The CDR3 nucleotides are TGTGCCAGCAGCTCTACGCGAGCGGGGCTAAACAATGAGCAGTTCTTC.

CDR3 loop: CASSPGHTINYGYTF. CDR3 in DNA: TGTGCCAGCAGCCCCGGACATACTATTAACTATGGCTACACCTTC. The chain recombines TRBV5-6 with TRBJ1-2, with D possibly matching TRBD1 (5 bases). The length of the CDR3 is 15 residues. V dropped 4 bases and J dropped 1 base, with 14 bases sitting between them. In germline, CDR1 is SGHDT, CDR2 YYEEEE. Full variable domain (outside the CDR3, taken from reference TRBV5-6 and TRBJ1-2): DAGVTQSPTHLIKTRGQQVTLRCSPKSGHDTVSWYQQALGQGPQFIFQYYEEEERQRGNFPDRFSGHQFPNYSSELNVNALLLGDSALYLCASSPGHTINYGYTFGSGTRLTVV.

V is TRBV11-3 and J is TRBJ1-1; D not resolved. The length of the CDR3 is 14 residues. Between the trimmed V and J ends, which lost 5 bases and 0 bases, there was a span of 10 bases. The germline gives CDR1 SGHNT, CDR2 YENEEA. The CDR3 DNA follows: TGTGCCAGCAGCACTCGCAAAATGAACACTGAAGCTTTCTTT. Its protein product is CASSTRKMNTEAFF.

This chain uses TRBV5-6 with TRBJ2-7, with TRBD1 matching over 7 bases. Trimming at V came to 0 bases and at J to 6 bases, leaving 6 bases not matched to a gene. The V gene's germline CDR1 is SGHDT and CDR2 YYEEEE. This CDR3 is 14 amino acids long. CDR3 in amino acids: CASSLGQGMTEQYF. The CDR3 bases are TGTGCCAGCAGCTTGGGACAGGGTATGACCGAGCAGTACTTC.

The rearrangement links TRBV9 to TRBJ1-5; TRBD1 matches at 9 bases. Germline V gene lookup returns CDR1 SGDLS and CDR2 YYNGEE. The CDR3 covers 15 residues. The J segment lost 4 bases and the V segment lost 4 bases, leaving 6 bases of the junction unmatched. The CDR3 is CASSPRQGENQPQHF. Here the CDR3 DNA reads TGTGCCAGCAGCCCCAGACAGGGGGAGAATCAGCCCCAGCATTTT.

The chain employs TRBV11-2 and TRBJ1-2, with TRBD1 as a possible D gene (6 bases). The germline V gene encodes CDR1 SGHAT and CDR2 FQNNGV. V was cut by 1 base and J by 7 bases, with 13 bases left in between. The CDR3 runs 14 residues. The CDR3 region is CASSLVGGSGGYTF. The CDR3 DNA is TGTGCCAGCAGCTTAGTGGGGGGCAGCGGTGGCTACACCTTC.

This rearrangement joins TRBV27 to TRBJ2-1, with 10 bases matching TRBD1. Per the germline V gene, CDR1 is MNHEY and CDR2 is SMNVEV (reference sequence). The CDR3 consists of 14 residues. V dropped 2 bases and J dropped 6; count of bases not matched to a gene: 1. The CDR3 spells CASSLGTGANEQFF. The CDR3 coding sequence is TGTGCCAGCAGTTTAGGGACAGGGGCCAATGAGCAGTTCTTC.

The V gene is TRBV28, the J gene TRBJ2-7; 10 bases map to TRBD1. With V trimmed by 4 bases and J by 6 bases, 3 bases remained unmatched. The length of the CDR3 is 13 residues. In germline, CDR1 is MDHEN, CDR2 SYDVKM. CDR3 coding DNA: TGTGCCAGCAGTTCGGGACAGGGGATCGAGCAGTACTTC. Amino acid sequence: CASSSGQGIEQYF.

CDR3 nucleotides: TGCGCCAGCAGCCGCGGACAGGGAAACTATGGCTACACCTTC. Translation gives CASSRGQGNYGYTF. The gene calls are TRBV4-1 and TRBJ1-2; 8 bases match TRBD1. Germline V gene lookup returns CDR1 MGHRA and CDR2 YSYEKL. J gave up 2 bases and V 4 bases, and 3 bases lay outside the gene matches. This CDR3 has 14 amino acids.

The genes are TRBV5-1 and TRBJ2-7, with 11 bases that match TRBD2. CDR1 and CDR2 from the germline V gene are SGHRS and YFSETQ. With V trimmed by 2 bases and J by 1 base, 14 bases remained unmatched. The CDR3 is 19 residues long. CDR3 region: CASSLSGTSGARSSYEQYF. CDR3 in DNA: TGCGCCAGCAGCTTATCCGGGACTAGCGGCGCCCGAAGTTCCTACGAGCAGTACTTC.

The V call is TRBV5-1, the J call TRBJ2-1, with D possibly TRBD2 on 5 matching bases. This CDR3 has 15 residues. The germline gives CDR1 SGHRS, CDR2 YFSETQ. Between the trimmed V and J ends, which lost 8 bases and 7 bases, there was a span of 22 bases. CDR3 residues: CASLHTVRVRNEQFF. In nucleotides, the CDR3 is TGCGCCAGTCTCCACACCGTGCGGGTGAGGAATGAGCAGTTCTTC.

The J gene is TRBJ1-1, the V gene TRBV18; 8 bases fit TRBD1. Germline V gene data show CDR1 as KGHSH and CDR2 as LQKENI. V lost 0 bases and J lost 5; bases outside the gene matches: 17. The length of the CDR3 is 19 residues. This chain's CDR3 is CASSPPMEALGQGKTEAFF. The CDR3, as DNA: TGTGCCAGCTCACCACCGATGGAGGCTTTAGGACAGGGAAAAACTGAAGCTTTCTTT.

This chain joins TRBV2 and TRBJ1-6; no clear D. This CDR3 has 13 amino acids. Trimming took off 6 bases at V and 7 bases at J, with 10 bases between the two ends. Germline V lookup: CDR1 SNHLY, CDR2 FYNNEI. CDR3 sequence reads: CASRTRLNSPLHF. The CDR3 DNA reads TGTGCCAGCAGGACCCGACTGAATTCACCCCTCCACTTT.

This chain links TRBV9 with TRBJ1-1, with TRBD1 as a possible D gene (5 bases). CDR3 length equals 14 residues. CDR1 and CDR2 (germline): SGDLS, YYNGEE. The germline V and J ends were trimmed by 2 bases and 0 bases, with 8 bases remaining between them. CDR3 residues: CASSVGPMNTEAFF. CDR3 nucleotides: TGTGCCAGCAGCGTGGGACCGATGAACACTGAAGCTTTCTTT.

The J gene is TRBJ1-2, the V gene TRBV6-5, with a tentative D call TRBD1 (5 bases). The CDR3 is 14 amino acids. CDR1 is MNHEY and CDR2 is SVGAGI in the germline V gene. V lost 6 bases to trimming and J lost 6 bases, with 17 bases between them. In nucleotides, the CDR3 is TGTGCCAGCAGCTCCCTGTTGGGGGAGCATGGCTACACCTTC. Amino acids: CASSSLLGEHGYTF.

CDR3 bases: TGTGCCTGGAGTGCCGAGAGAGCCGAGCAGTACTTC. This translates into CAWSAERAEQYF. This chain links TRBV30 with TRBJ2-7; no firm D call. The V end was cut by 1 base, the J end by 6 bases, with 10 bases between. This CDR3 region has 12 residues. Germline V gene data show CDR1 as GTSNPN and CDR2 as SVGIG (reference sequence).

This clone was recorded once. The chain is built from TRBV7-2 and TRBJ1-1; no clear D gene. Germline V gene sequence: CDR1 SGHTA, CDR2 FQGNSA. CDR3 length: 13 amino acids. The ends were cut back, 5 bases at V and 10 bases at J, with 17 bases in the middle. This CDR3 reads CASSHSLGSGAFF. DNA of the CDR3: TGTGCCAGCAGCCACTCCCTAGGGTCTGGAGCTTTCTTT.

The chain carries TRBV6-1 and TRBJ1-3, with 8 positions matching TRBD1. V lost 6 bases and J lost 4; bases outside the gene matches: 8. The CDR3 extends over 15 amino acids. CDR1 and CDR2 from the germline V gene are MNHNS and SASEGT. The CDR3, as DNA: TGTGCCAGCAGCATGACAGGGGCGAGAGGAAACACCATATATTTT. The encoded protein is CASSMTGARGNTIYF.

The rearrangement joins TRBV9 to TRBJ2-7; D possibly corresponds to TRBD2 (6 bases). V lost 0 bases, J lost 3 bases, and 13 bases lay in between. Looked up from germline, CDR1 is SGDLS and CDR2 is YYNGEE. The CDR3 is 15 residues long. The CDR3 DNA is TGTGCCAGCAGCGTAGGCGGCGGGGCGCACTACGAGCAGTACTTC. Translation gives CASSVGGGAHYEQYF.

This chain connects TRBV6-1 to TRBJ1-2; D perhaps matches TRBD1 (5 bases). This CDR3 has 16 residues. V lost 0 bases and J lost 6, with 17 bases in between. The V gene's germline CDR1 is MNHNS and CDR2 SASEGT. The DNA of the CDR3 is TGTGCCAGCAGTGAAGCGGGTCATCGTGCAGGGCATGGCTACACCTTC. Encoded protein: CASSEAGHRAGHGYTF.

CDR3 in DNA: TGCGCCAGCAGCCAAGATCTTTTCGGGACAGGGTCCTACGAGCAGTACTTC. Amino acids: CASSQDLFGTGSYEQYF. This sequence joins TRBV4-1 and TRBJ2-7; 9 bases map to TRBD1. The CDR3 runs to 17 residues. The V gene's germline CDR1 is MGHRA and CDR2 YSYEKL. The trim removed 0 bases at V and 1 base at J, leaving 7 bases unmatched.

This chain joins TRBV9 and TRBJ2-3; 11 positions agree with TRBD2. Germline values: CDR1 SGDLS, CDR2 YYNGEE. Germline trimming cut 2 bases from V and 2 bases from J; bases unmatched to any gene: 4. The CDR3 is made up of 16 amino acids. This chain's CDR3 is CASSVGGLAATDTQYF. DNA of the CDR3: TGTGCCAGCAGCGTCGGGGGACTAGCGGCCACAGATACGCAGTATTTT.

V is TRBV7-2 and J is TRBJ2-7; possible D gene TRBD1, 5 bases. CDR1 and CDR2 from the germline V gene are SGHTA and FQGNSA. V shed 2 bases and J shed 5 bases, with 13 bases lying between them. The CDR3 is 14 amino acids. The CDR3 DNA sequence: TGTGCCAGCAGCTTACCCCAGGGAATCCACGAGCAGTACTTC. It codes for CASSLPQGIHEQYF.

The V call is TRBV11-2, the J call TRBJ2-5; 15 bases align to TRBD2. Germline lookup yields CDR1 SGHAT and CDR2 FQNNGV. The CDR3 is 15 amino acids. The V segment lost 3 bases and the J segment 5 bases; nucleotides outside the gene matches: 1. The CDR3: CASSFGLAGGETQYF. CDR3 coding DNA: TGTGCCAGCAGCTTCGGACTAGCGGGGGGGGAGACCCAGTACTTC.

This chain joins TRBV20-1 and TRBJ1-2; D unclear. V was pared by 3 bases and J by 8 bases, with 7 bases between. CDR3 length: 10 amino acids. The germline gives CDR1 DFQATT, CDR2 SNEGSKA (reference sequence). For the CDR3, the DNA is TGCAGTGCTAGGACGGAAGGCTACACCTTC. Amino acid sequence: CSARTEGYTF.